A single T cell receptor (beta chain) is shown here with its context. Its antigen is still unknown. HCMV serostatus was determined by detecting HCMV-specific IgG in serum with a commercial ELISA kit. Ficoll density gradient centrifugation was used to isolate peripheral blood mononuclear cells from blood. These data come from a study of T cells expressing NK-cell markers (dated by TCRdb to about 2020). For the study in its entirety: Three sorted T-cell subsets (CD3+CD56+NKG2C+, CD3+CD56+NKG2C- and CD3+CD56-NKG2C+) from about 8 donors had their TCR beta-chain repertoires profiled. Among the eight sequenced donors, only one was HCMV-seronegative, while the other seven were HCMV-seropositive. The study sequenced eight donors, all healthy volunteers chosen at random: three men and five women. Sequencing of the libraries produced 2 x 150 bp reads on Illumina HiSeq 2000/2500, MiSeq or NextSeq.

What the research found in general, with its limitations: Whether the expanded NKG2C-expressing T cell clones were specific for HCMV antigens remained unclear. Those dominant clonotypes were again the most abundant among CD3+CD56-NKG2C+ cells in a handful of donors, at roughly 25-60.1%. In six donors, the dominant CD3+CD56+NKG2C+ clonotypes ranked among the top 10 CD8+ clonotypes, making up 1.0-7.0% of CD8+ T cells.

Sequencing was performed on an Illumina HiSeq 2000. TCR beta cDNA libraries were made by 5'RACE template switching that added a universal primer site and unique molecular identifiers. cDNA synthesis was primed from the TCR beta constant segment, followed by two successive PCR amplification steps. Processing in the source paper ran as follows. MIGEC handled demultiplexing of the reads and grouping by UMI, while MiTCR was used to assemble and quantify clonotypes. Only TCR cDNA sequences supported by at least two reads were kept to exclude erroneous sequences. The tcR package was used for downstream repertoire analysis, with clonotypes matched between fractions based on CDR3 nucleotide sequence plus V segment. VDJmatch was used to annotate antigen specificity against VDJdb, with one amino acid substitution in CDR3 permitted. TCRdb reprocessed the reads, reporting each CDR3 protein sequence once and no DNA. The V and J calls, along with clone size, are taken from TCRdb and not from the paper's own processing. This sample's table carries hundreds of thousands of distinct CDR3 sequences. Clones ranked in the top ten supply about 3.6% of the sample.

This sequence originates from a man between 18 and 29 years old in good health. Donor details come from another sample of the same person, matched by shared clones. Sequenced material: blood T cells: a sorted CD56 or NKG2C T cell subset, CD4+ or CD8+ T cells, or bulk PBMC T cells (not recorded which).

Here the CDR3 is given as CASGGSLNSDTQYF. This chain is built from TRBV28 and TRBJ2-3; the TRBD2 assignment by TCRdb is unverifiable without DNA. CDR1 MDHEN and CDR2 SYDVKM were looked up in the germline V gene. The CDR3, cysteine through phenylalanine, is 14 amino acids long. Only the protein is available.